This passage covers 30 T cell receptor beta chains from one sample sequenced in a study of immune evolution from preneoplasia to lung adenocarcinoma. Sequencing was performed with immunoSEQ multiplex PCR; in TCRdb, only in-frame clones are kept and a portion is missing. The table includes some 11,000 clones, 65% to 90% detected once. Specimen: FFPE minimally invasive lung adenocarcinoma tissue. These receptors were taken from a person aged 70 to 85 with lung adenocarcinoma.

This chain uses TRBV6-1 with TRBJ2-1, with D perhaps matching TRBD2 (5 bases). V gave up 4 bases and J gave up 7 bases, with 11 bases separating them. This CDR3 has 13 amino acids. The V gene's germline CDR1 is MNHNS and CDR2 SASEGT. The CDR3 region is CASSVRVANEQFF. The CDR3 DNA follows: TGTGCCAGCAGTGTGAGGGTCGCGAATGAGCAGTTCTTC.

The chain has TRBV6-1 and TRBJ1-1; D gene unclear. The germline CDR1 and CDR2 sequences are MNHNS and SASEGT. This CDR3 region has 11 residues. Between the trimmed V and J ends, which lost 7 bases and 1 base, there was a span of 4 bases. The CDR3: CASKENTEAFF. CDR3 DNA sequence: TGTGCCAGCAAGGAGAACACTGAAGCTTTCTTT.

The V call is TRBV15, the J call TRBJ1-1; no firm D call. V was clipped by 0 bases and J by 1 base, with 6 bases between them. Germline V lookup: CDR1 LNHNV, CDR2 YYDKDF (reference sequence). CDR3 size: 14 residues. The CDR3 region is CATSRENENTEAFF. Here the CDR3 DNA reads TGTGCCACCAGCAGAGAAAACGAGAACACTGAAGCTTTCTTT.

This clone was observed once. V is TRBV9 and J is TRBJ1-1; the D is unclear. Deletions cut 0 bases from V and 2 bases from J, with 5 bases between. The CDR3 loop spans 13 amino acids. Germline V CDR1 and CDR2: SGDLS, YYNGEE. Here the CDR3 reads CASSVDGNTEAFF. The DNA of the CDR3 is TGTGCCAGCAGCGTAGACGGAAACACTGAAGCTTTCTTT.

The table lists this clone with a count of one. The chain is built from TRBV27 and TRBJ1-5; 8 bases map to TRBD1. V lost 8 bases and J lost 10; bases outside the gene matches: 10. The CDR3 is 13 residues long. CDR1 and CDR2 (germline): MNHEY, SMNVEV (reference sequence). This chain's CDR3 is CASWTGTGQPQHF. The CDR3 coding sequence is TGTGCCAGCTGGACAGGGACAGGACAACCCCAGCATTTT.

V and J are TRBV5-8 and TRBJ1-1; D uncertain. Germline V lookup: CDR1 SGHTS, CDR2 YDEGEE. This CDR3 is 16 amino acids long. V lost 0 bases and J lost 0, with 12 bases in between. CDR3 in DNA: TGTGCCAGCAGCTTGGGAAAAAGTGGGATGAACACTGAAGCTTTCTTT. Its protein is CASSLGKSGMNTEAFF.

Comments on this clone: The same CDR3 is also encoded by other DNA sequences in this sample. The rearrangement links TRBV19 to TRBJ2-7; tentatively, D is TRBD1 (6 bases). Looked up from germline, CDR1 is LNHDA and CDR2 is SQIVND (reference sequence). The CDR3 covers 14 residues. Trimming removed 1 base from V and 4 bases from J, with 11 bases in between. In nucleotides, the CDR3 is TGTGCCAGTAGTATAGGGGGGCCGGGGTACGAGCAGTACTTC. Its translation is CASSIGGPGYEQYF.

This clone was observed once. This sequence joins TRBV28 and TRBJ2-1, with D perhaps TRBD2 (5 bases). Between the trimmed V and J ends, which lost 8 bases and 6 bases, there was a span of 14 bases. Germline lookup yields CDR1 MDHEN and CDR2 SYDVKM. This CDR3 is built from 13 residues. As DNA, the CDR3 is TGTGCCAGCGGAGACGGGAACGGCAATGAGCAGTTCTTC. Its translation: CASGDGNGNEQFF.

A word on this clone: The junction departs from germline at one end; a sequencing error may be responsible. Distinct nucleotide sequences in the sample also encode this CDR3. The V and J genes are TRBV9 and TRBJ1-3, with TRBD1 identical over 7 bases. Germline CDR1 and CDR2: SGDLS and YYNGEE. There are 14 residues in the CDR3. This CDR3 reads CASSVETGGNTIYF. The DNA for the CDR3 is TGTGCCAGTAGCGTAGAGACAGGGGGAAACACCATATATTTT.

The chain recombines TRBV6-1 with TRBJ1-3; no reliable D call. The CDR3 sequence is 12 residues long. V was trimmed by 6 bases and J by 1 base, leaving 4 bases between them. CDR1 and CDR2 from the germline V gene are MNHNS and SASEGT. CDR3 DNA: TGTGCCAGCAGCGAATCTGGAAACACCATATATTTT. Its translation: CASSESGNTIYF.

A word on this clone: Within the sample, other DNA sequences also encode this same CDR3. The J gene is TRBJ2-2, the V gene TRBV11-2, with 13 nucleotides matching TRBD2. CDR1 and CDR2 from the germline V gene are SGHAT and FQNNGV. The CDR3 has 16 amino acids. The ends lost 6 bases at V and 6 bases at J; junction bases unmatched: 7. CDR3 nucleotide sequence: TGTGCCAGCAGTAAGACTAGCGGGGGGTTGGCCGGGGAGCTGTTTTTT. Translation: CASSKTSGGLAGELFF.

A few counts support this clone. CDR3 amino acids: CASSLEATYEQYF. In nucleotides, the CDR3 is TGTGCCAGCAGCTTAGAAGCGACCTACGAGCAGTACTTC. The chain is built from TRBV7-6 and TRBJ2-7; D gene uncertain. CDR1 SGHVS and CDR2 FNYEAQ come from the germline V gene. CDR3 length: 13 amino acids. With 1 base removed from V and 2 bases from J, the gap between germline ends came to 6 bases.

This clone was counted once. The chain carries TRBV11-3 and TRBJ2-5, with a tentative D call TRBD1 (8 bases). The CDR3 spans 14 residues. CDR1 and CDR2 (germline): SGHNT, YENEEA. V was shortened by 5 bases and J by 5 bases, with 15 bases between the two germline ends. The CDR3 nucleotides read TGTGCCAGCAGCCCTTCACAGGGGGGGGAGACCCAGTACTTC. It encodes CASSPSQGGETQYF.

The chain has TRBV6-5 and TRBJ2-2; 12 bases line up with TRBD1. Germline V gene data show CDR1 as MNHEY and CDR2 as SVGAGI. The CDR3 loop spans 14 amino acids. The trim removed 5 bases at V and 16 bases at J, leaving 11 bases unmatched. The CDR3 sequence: CASSRLTGTGGRFF. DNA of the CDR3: TGTGCCAGCAGTCGACTCACCGGGACAGGGGGCAGGTTTTTT.

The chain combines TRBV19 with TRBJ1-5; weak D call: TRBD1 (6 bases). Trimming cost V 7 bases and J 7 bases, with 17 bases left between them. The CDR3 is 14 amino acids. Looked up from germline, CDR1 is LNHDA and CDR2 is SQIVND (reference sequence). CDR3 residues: CASIQTGINQPQHF. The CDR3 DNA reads TGTGCCAGTATACAAACAGGGATAAACCAGCCCCAGCATTTT.

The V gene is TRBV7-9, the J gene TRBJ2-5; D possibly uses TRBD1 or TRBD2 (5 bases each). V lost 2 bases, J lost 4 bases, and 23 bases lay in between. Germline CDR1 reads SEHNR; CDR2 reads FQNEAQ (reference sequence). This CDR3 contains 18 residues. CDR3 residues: CASSLQEARDQLRETQYF. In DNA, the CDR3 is TGTGCCAGCAGCTTACAGGAGGCACGGGACCAGCTACGAGAGACCCAGTACTTC. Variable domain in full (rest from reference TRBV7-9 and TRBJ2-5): DTGVSQNPRHKITKRGQNVTFRCDPISEHNRLYWYRQTLGQGPEFLTYFQNEAQLEKSRLLSDRFSAERPKGSFSTLEIQRTEQGDSAMYLCASSLQEARDQLRETQYFGPGTRLLVL.

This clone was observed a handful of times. CDR3 sequence reads: CASTSGGRDTQYF. The CDR3 nucleotides are TGTGCCAGCACTTCCGGGGGCAGGGATACGCAGTATTTT. V is TRBV28 and J is TRBJ2-3; either TRBD1 or TRBD2 may fit D (6 bases each). The CDR3 is made up of 13 amino acids. Per germline, CDR1 MDHEN and CDR2 SYDVKM. V was shortened by 7 bases and J by 6 bases, with 14 bases between the two germline ends.

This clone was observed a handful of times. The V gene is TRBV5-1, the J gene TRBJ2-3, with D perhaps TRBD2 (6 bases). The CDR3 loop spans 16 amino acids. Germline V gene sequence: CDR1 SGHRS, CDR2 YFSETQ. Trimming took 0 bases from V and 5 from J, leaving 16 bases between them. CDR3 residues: CASSLAEGRKGDTQYF. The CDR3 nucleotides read TGCGCCAGCAGCTTGGCAGAGGGGAGGAAAGGAGATACGCAGTATTTT.

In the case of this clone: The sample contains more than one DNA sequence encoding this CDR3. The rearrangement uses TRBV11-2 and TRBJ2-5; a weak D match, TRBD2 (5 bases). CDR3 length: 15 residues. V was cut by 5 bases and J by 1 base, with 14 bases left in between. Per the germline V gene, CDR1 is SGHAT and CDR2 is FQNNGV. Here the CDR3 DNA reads TGTGCCAGCAGCGTGTTAGGACTGTCCCAAGAGACCCAGTACTTC. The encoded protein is CASSVLGLSQETQYF.

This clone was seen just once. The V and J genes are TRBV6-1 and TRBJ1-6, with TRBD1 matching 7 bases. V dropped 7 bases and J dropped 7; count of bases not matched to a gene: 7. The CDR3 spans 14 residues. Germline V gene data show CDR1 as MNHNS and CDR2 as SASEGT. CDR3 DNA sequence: TGTGCCAGCACTATGACAGGGAACAATTCACCCCTCCACTTT. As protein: CASTMTGNNSPLHF.

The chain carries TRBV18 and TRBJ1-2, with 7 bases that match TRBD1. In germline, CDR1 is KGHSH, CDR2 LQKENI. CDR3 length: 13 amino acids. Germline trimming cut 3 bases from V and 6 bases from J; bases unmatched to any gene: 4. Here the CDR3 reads CASSPDRADGYTF. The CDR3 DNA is TGTGCCAGCTCACCTGACAGGGCCGATGGCTACACCTTC. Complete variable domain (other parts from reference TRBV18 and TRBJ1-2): NAGVMQNPRHLVRRRGQEARLRCSPMKGHSHVYWYRQLPEEGLKFMVYLQKENIIDESGMPKERFSAEFPKEGPSILRIQQVVRGDSAAYFCASSPDRADGYTFGSGTRLTVV.

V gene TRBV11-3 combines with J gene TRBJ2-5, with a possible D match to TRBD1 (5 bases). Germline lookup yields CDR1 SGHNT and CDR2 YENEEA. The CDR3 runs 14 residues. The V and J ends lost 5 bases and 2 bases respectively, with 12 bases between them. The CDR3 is CASSQPRQQETQYF. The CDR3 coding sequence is TGTGCCAGCAGCCAACCTAGACAGCAAGAGACCCAGTACTTC. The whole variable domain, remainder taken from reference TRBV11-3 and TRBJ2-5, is EAGVVQSPRYKIIEKKQPVAFWCNPISGHNTLYWYLQNLGQGPELLIRYENEEAVDDSQLPKDRFSAERLKGVDSTLKIQPAELGDSAVYLCASSQPRQQETQYFGPGTRLLVL.

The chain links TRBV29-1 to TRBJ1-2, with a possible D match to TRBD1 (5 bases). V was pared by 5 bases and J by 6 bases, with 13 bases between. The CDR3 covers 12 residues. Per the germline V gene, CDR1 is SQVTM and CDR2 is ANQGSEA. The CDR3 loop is CSVLETDHGYTF. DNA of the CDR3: TGCAGCGTTCTCGAGACAGACCATGGCTACACCTTC.

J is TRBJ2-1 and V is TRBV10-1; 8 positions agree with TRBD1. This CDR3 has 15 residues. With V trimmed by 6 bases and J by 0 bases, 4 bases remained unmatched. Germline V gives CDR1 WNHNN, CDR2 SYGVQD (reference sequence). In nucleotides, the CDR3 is TGCGCCAGCAGGACACAGGGGGGCTCCTACAATGAGCAGTTCTTC. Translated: CASRTQGGSYNEQFF.

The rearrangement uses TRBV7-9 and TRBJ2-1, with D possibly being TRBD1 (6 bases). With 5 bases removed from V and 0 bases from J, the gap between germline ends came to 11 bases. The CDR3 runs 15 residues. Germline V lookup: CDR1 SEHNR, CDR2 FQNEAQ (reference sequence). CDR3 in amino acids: CASSPTGPSYNEQFF. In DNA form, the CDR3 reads TGTGCCAGCAGCCCTACAGGGCCCTCCTACAATGAGCAGTTCTTC.

CDR3 residues: CASSMVWGGNQPQHF. CDR3 bases: TGTGCCAGTAGTATGGTTTGGGGAGGCAATCAGCCCCAGCATTTT. The chain couples TRBV19 to TRBJ1-5; D remains unclear. Germline-derived CDR1 and CDR2 are LNHDA and SQIVND (reference sequence). V lost 3 bases to trimming and J lost 2 bases, with 11 bases between them. CDR3 length: 15 amino acids.

This CDR3 is CASSQTTEAFF. CDR3 coding DNA: TGCGCCAGCAGCCAGACCACTGAAGCTTTCTTT. This chain uses TRBV4-1 with TRBJ1-1; D unclear. The CDR3 covers 11 residues. Germline V gene lookup returns CDR1 MGHRA and CDR2 YSYEKL. Trimming left V 3 bases short and J 4 bases short, with 3 bases between.

The chain's CDR3 is CASSARTGENIQYF. In nucleotides, the CDR3 is TGTGCCAGTAGTGCCCGGACAGGGGAAAACATTCAGTACTTC. This rearrangement joins TRBV19 to TRBJ2-4; TRBD1 aligns across 9 bases. The germline V gene has CDR1 LNHDA and CDR2 SQIVND (reference sequence). The CDR3 extends over 14 amino acids. Losses at the gene ends were 5 bases for V and 5 bases for J; bases not matched to a gene: 4. Filled out from reference TRBV19 and TRBJ2-4, the complete variable domain reads DGGITQSPKYLFRKEGQNVTLSCEQNLNHDAMYWYRQDPGQGLRLIYYSQIVNDFQKGDIAEGYSVSREKKESFPLTVTSAQKNPTAFYLCASSARTGENIQYFGAGTRLSVL.

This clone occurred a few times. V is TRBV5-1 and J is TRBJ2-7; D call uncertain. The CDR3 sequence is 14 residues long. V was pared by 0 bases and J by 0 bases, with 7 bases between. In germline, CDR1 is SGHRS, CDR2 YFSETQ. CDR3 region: CASSLGSSSYEQYF. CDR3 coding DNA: TGCGCCAGCAGCTTGGGCAGCAGCTCCTACGAGCAGTACTTC.

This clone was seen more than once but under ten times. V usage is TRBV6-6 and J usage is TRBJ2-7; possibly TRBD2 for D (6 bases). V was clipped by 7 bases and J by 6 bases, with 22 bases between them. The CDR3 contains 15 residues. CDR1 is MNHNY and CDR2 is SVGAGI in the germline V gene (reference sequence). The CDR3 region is CASIREAGTPGEQYF. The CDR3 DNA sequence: TGTGCCAGCATTAGGGAGGCCGGGACTCCTGGCGAGCAGTACTTC.